The T cell receptor (beta chain) described here comes from a study of shared clonotypes between healthy human individuals. As for the study in general: Donors consisted of two women and three men between 18 and 49.

Unmatched junction bases numbered 7, after V lost 1 base and J lost 0 bases. The CDR3 consists of 16 residues. Germline lookup yields CDR1 SGHRS and CDR2 YFSETQ. Remarks on this clone: What it binds is unknown.

Assay: immunoSEQ multiplex PCR; the TCRdb copy retains only in-frame clones and omits some. The sample holds about 820,000 clones, about 91% seen once. The study's findings and limits: Rarefaction showed that sequencing of sorted subsets was incomplete (despite large depth).

Positive CCR7 selection of CD45RO-negative cells yielded the naive CD8 cells, and terminally differentiated effector memory CD45RA+ cells were excluded. Each donor was a Caucasian adult residing in Nashville, Tennessee. The sequence was collected from a man aged 30 to 39 in good health. Sequenced material: naive CD8+ T cells sorted from blood. The chain couples TRBV5-1 to TRBJ2-7, with TRBD1 matching 7 bases. CDR3 region: CASSLSWGQNSYEQYF. CDR3 coding DNA: TGCGCCAGCAGCTTGTCATGGGGACAGAACTCCTACGAGCAGTACTTC.